This T cell receptor beta chain was sequenced during a study of T cells in Graves' hyperthyroidism and ophthalmopathy. Germline CDR1 is KGHSH and CDR2 is LQKENI. Deletions cut 2 bases from V and 8 bases from J, with 10 bases between. The CDR3 loop spans 14 amino acids. Clinical symptoms, serum thyroxine, TRAb, thyroid ultrasound and orbital computed tomography informed diagnoses. The table lists this clonotype with many counts. From RNA transcripts, TCR beta CDR3 regions were amplified. Initially, a first-round RT-PCR of the TCR CDR3 employed the HTBI primer set. MiXCR was run by TCRdb on the multiplex PCR reads, yielding one entry per CDR3 protein. The sample holds 550,000 to 600,000 distinct CDR3 sequences, 16% seen once.

The sample comprised blood. This sequence originates from a woman younger than 30 with Graves' hyperthyroidism. J is TRBJ1-6 and V is TRBV18, with D maybe TRBD1 (5 bases). In DNA, the CDR3 is TGTGCCAGCTCACCAAAAGGGGCACATTCACCCCTCCACTTT. The encoded protein is CASSPKGAHSPLHF.